This TCR beta chain was retrieved from a study of blood T cells in healthy people across ages. Broader study findings: Expanded clonotype changes were possibly confounded by unknown donor CMV status.

PBMCs were isolated at a quantity of at least 7 million per sample. V was pared by 4 bases and J by 2 bases, with 6 bases between. This CDR3 is 11 amino acids long. Per germline, CDR1 SQVTM and CDR2 ANQGSEA. The authors ran a second PCR of roughly 6 to 12 cycles using a sample-barcoded 5' primer and a J-beta primer mix. Tags on each cDNA molecule came from a template-switch adaptor with 12 random nucleotides. TCRdb reprocessed the 5' RACE reads via MiXCR and lists one record per CDR3 protein. The repertoire holds approximately 1,100,000 distinct CDR3 sequences, with 35% to 55% as singletons. This clonotype was counted between two and nine times. The antigen remains undetermined.

The sequence derives from a woman aged 55-75 years in good health. The source material was blood. The chain carries TRBV29-1 and TRBJ2-7; D gene ambiguous. The chain's CDR3 is CSVAAAYEQYF. Written as DNA, the CDR3 is TGCAGCGTTGCGGCAGCCTACGAGCAGTACTTC.